The next 10 T cell receptor beta chains were all read from a single sample in a study of T-cell memory formation after mild COVID-19. TCRdb reanalysed the 5' RACE reads using MiXCR and keeps one entry per CDR3 protein. The repertoire includes under 600,000 distinct CDR3 sequences, about 20% of them detected once, and about 8.7% sits in the top ten. Sequenced material: PBMCs or a T cell subset sorted from them (not recorded which). The source of these receptors is an adult woman who had mild COVID-19 (a few samples of this study predate the infection). Cell type and time point are not known.

This clonotype was seen only a few times. This chain uses TRBV20-1 with TRBJ2-1, with TRBD2 identical over 7 bases. J was trimmed by 8 bases and V by 0 bases; bases with no gene match: 13. Germline V gives CDR1 DFQATT, CDR2 SNEGSKA (reference sequence). The CDR3 consists of 16 residues. As DNA, the CDR3 is TGCAGTGCTAGAGATTTCCGGAGGGAGGGCGATTATGAGCAGTTCTTC. This encodes CSARDFRREGDYEQFF.

This chain connects TRBV7-9 to TRBJ1-1; D gene unclear. Germline V gives CDR1 SEHNR, CDR2 FQNEAQ (reference sequence). Between the trimmed V and J ends, which lost 7 bases and 1 base, there was a span of 10 bases. The CDR3 contains 13 residues. CDR3 sequence reads: CASTQRGNTEAFF. The CDR3, as DNA: TGTGCCAGCACCCAACGGGGGAACACTGAAGCTTTCTTT.

The rearrangement links TRBV6-6 to TRBJ2-3, with D maybe TRBD2 (6 bases). CDR3 length: 15 amino acids. V shed 7 bases and J shed 0 bases, with 14 bases lying between them. CDR1 is MNHNY and CDR2 is SVGAGI in the germline V gene (reference sequence). The CDR3 DNA is TGTGCCAGCAAACTACAAGGGACTAGCACAGATACGCAGTATTTT. Its protein product is CASKLQGTSTDTQYF.

The table lists this clonotype with many counts. The chain is built from TRBV30 and TRBJ2-7; no firm D call. The CDR3 extends over 12 amino acids. V was cut by 0 bases and J by 6 bases, with 9 bases left in between. Germline values: CDR1 GTSNPN, CDR2 SVGIG (reference sequence). CDR3 amino acids: CAWSVTAVEQYF. CDR3 nucleotide sequence: TGTGCCTGGAGTGTAACGGCAGTCGAGCAGTACTTC.

This chain joins TRBV6-5 and TRBJ2-6; D may be TRBD1 (7 bases). The CDR3 spans 16 residues. Germline loops: CDR1 MNHEY, CDR2 SVGAGI. With 6 bases removed from V and 2 bases from J, the gap between germline ends came to 14 bases. In DNA form, the CDR3 reads TGTGCCAGCAGCCGAGGAGGGGGCCCTGGGGCCAACGTCCTGACTTTC. Residues: CASSRGGGPGANVLTF.

The V call is TRBV20-1, the J call TRBJ1-3; perhaps TRBD1 as D (5 bases). CDR1 and CDR2 (germline): DFQATT, SNEGSKA (reference sequence). V was trimmed by 2 bases and J by 4 bases, leaving 12 bases between them. This CDR3 has 14 residues. CDR3 region: CSARIGHGGNTIYF. CDR3 nucleotide sequence: TGCAGTGCTAGAATCGGACATGGAGGAAACACCATATATTTT.

The chain carries TRBV18 and TRBJ1-2; D ambiguous. Germline V lookup: CDR1 KGHSH, CDR2 LQKENI. V lost 3 bases and J lost 3, with 14 bases in between. The CDR3 is 15 amino acids. The CDR3 loop is CASSPRRVVDYGYTF. Written as DNA, the CDR3 is TGTGCCAGCTCACCTCGGCGGGTTGTAGACTATGGCTACACCTTC.

The rearrangement uses TRBV29-1 and TRBJ1-1; TRBD1 aligns across 12 bases. This CDR3 is built from 15 residues. Germline lookup yields CDR1 SQVTM and CDR2 ANQGSEA. After removal of 7 bases from V and 3 bases from J, the junction contained 9 bases not matched to a gene. The CDR3: CSGVGTGGRDTEAFF. The CDR3 DNA reads as TGCAGCGGCGTTGGGACAGGGGGCAGAGACACTGAAGCTTTCTTT.

This clonotype was observed a handful of times. This chain joins TRBV20-1 and TRBJ1-5; D ambiguous. Germline V CDR1 and CDR2: DFQATT, SNEGSKA (reference sequence). The V gene lost 5 bases and the J gene lost 2 bases, with 16 bases spanning the gap. The CDR3 runs 15 residues. CDR3 protein: CSASRSRGGNQPQHF. CDR3 DNA: TGCAGTGCTTCCCGATCGCGGGGTGGCAATCAGCCCCAGCATTTT.

This clonotype has only a few counts. CDR3 coding DNA: TGTGCCAGCAGTTGGGGGGGACCCCCGAACACTGAAGCTTTCTTT. As protein: CASSWGGPPNTEAFF. This chain joins TRBV12-3 or TRBV12-4 and TRBJ1-1, with a possible D match to TRBD1 (5 bases). Trimming removed 4 bases from V and 1 base from J, with 13 bases in between. The CDR3 runs to 15 residues.